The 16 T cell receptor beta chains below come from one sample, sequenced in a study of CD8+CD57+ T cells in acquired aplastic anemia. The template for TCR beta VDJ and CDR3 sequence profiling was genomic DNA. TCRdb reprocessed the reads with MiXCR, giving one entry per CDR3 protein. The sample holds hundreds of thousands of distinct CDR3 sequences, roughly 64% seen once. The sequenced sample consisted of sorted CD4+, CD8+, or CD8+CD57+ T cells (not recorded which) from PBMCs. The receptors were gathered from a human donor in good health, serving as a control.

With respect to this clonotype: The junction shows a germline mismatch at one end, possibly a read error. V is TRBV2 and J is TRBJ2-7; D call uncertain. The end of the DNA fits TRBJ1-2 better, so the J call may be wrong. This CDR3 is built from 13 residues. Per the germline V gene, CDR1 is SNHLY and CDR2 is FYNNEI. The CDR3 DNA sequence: TGTGCCAGCAGGGCCGGACCCGCGGATGGGTACACCTTC. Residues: CASRAGPADGYTF.

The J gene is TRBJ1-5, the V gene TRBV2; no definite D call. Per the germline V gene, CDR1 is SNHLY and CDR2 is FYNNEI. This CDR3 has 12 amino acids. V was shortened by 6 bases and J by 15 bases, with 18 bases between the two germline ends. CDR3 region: CASSSYNEHLHF. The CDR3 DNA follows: TGTGCCAGCAGCTCATATAACGAACACCTGCATTTT.

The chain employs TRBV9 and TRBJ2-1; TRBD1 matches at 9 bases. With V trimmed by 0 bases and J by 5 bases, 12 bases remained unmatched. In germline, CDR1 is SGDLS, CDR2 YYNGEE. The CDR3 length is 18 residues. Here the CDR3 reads CASSVEAVVRTGDNEQFF. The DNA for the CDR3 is TGTGCCAGCAGCGTAGAAGCAGTCGTTCGGACAGGGGACAATGAGCAGTTCTTC.

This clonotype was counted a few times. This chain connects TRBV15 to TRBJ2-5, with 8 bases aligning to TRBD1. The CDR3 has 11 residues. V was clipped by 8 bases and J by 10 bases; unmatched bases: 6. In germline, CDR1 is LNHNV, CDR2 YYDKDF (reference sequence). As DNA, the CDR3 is TGTGCCACCGCGGACAGGGTTGGCCAGTACTTC. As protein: CATADRVGQYF. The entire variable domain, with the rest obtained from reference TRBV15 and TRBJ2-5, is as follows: DAMVIQNPRYQVTQFGKPVTLSCSQTLNHNVMYWYQQKSSQAPKLLFHYYDKDFNNEADTPDNFQSRRPNTSFCFLDIRSPGLGDTAMYLCATADRVGQYFGPGTRLLVL.

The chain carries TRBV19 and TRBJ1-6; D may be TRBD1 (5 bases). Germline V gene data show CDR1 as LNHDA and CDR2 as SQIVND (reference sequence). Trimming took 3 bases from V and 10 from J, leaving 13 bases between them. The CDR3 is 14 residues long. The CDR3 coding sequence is TGTGCCAGTAGTATTTCTGGGGCCCAATCACCCCTCCACTTT. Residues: CASSISGAQSPLHF.

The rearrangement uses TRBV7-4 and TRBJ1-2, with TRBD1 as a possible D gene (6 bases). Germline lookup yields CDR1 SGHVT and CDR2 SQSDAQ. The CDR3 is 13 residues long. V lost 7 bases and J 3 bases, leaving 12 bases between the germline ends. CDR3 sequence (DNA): TGTGCCAGCATTGAGCCAGGGGACTATGGCTACACCTTC. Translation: CASIEPGDYGYTF.

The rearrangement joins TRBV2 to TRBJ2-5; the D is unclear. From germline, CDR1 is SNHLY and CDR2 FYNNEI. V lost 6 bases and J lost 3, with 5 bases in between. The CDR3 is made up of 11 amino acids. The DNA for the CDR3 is TGTGCCAGCAGAGCCGAAGAGACCCAGTACTTC. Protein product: CASRAEETQYF. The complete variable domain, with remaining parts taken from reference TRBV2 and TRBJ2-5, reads EPEVTQTPSHQVTQMGQEVILRCVPISNHLYFYWYRQILGQKVEFLVSFYNNEISEKSEIFDDQFSVERPDGSNFTLKIRSTKLEDSAMYFCASRAEETQYFGPGTRLLVL.

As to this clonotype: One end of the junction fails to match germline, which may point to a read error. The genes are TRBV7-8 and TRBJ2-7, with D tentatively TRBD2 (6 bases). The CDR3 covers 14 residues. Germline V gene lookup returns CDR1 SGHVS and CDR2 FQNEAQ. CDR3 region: CASSSVGGETEYFF. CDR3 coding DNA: TGTGCCAGCAGCTCGGTCGGGGGAGAGACCGAGTACTTCTTC.

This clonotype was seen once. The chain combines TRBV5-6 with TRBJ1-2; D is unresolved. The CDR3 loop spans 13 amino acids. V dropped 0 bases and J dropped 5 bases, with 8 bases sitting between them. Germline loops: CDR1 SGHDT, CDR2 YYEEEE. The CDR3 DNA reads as TGTGCCAGCAGCTTGGCCCGGGGATATGGCTACACCTTC. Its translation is CASSLARGYGYTF.

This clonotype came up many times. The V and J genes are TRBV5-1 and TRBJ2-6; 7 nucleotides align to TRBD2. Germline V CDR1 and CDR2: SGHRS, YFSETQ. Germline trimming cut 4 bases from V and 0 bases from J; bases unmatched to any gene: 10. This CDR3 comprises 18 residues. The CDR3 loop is CASSEGGGTSSGANVLTF. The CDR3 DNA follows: TGCGCCAGCAGCGAGGGCGGGGGTACAAGCTCTGGGGCCAACGTCCTGACTTTC.

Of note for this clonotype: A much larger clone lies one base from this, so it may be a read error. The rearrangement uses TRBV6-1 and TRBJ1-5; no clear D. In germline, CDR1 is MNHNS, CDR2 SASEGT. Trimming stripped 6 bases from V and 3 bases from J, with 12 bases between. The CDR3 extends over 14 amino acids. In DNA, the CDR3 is TGTGCCAGCAGCCTACCGGCGGACAATCAGCCCCAGCATTTT. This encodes CASSLPADNQPQHF.

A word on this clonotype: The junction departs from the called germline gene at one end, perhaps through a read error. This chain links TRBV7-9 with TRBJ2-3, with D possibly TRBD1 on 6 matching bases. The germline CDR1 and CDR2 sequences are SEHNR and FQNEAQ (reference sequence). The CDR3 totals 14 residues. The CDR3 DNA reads TGTGCCAGCAGCTTAGCGGCAGGGGCGTCTTCACCCCACTTT. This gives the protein CASSLAAGASSPHF.

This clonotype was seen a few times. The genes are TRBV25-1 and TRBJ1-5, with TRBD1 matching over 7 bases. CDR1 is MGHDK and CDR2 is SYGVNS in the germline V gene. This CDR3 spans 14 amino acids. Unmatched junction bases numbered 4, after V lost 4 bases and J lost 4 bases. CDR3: CASSARQGNQPQHF. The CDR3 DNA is TGTGCCAGCAGTGCCCGACAGGGAAATCAGCCCCAGCATTTT. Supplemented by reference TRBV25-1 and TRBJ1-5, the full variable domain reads EADIYQTPRYLVIGTGKKITLECSQTMGHDKMYWYQQDPGMELHLIHYSYGVNSTEKGDLSSESTVSRIRTEHFPLTLESARPSHTSQYLCASSARQGNQPQHFGDGTRLSIL.

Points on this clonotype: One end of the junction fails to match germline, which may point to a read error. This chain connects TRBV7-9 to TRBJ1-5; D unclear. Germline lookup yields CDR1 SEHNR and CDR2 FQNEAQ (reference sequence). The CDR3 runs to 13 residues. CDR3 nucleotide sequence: TGTGCCAGCATGGGCGTTAGCTCCTACGATGAGCAGTTC. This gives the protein CASMGVSSYDEQF.

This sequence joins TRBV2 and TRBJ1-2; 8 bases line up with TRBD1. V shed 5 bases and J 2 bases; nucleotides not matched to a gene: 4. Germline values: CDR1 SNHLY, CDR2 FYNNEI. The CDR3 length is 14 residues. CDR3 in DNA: TGTGCCAGCAGTTCGGGGGACAGGAACTATGGCTACACCTTC. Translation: CASSSGDRNYGYTF.

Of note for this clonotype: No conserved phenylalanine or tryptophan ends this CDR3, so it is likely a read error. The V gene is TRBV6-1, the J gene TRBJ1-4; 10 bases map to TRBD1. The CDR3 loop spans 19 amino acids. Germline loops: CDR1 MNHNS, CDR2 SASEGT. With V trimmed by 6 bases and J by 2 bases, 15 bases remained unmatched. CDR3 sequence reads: CASSPRTWTGGNTNEKLFS. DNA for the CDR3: TGTGCCAGCAGCCCCCGGACTTGGACAGGGGGGAATACTAATGAAAAACTGTTTTCT.